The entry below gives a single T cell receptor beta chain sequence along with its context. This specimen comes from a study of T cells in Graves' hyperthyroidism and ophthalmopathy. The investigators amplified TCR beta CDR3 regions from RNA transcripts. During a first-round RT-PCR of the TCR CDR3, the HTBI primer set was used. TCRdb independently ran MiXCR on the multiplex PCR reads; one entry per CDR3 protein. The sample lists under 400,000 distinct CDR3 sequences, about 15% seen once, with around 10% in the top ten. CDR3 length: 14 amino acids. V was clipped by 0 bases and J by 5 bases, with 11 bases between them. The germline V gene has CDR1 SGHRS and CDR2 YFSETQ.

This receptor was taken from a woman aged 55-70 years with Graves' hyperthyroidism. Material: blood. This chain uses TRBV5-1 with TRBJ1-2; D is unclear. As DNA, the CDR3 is TGCGCCAGCAGCTTGGCAACTGTGGGGTATGGCTACACCTTC. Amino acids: CASSLATVGYGYTF.